This TCR beta chain was sequenced during a study of T cell responses to AZD1222 COVID-19 vaccine (dated by TCRdb to the early 2020s). At the level of the whole study: AZD1222 recipients whose second dose came at about 4 weeks and those whose second dose came at about 12 weeks were combined into one group, since spike-specific TCR depth and breadth did not differ between the two schedules. A total of approximately 240 trial participants underwent TCR sequencing, of whom 207 received two doses of AZD1222 and 26 received two doses of the MenACWY control vaccine. Trial participants were enrolled by age into subgroups of 18-55, 56-69 and 70-plus years, and around 140, 26 and 57 TCR-sequenced participants, respectively, were included in these subgroups.

The CDR3 regions of human TCRbeta chains were subjected to immunosequencing. Under the source paper's analysis protocol: TCRs in the repertoires were compared against a reference library of SARS-CoV-2-specific TCRs that had been generated with the MIRA antigen-specificity platform. Breadth was defined as the fraction of unique TCRs that were SARS-CoV-2-associated, and depth was defined as the fraction of total T cells that were SARS-CoV-2-associated. Using the MIRA data, each spike-specific TCR was mapped to the spike region that the TCR reacts to and placed in a CD4 or CD8 class. Log10-transformed breadth and depth values were compared by one-way ANOVA with Sidak's multiple comparisons tests. TCRdb provides this immuneACCESS table in a form limited to in-frame rearrangements. Some clones are lacking; in checked studies, under half of them reflect an unresolved V gene, and why the rest are absent is not known. V and J calls and clone size are copied from that table; D and trimming were computed from the DNA. The sample contains 95,000 to 130,000 clones, roughly 87% of them found a single time. The top ten clones comprise 6.5% to 9.5% of the sample.

V is clipped by 0 bases and J by 5 bases, and the sequence between their germline boundaries is 8 bases long. From cysteine to phenylalanine, the CDR3 is 14 amino acids long. The kept DNA is CDR3 alone, 42 bases in frame from the first base. In the germline V gene, CDR1 corresponds to MNHEY and CDR2 to SVGAGI. In the paper's terms, the time point label means: baseline before first vaccination. The vaccinee samples were drawn from two UK trials, COV001 and COV002, one of which was a single-blind randomized controlled phase 2/3 trial testing AZD1222 (ChAdOx1 nCoV-19) in healthy adults. For TCRbeta chain sequencing, PBMC samples from trial participants were taken at day 0 and at day 28 after the second dose. Overall results and qualifications from the work: Conclusions about previously exposed vaccinees were limited because only a handful of AZD1222 recipients were SARS-CoV-2 seropositive at baseline. Participants were mostly white British, with more females than males. The authors suggested clonal diversity may have been underestimated. In the small 56-69-year group, the increase in depth fell short of significance, most likely because of low power. CD4 TCRs associated with the vaccine covered the entire spike protein, and the dominant responses were in regions 160-218 and 743-854. Nearly half of unique spike-specific TCRs reportedly recognized epitopes outside regions mutated in the B.1.351 and B.1.1.7 variants. No day 14 peak-response samples were available, so repertoires were characterized only after the peak T cell response. Spike-specific TCR breadth and depth rose significantly after two AZD1222 doses compared with day 0 and with MenACWY recipients.

Worth noting for this clone: Its specific antigen is unknown. Base qualities are not provided; no much larger clone lies one nucleotide away.

Sequences were derived from peripheral blood, sampled on day 0 of AZD1222 vaccination. The sequence joins TRBV6-5 to TRBJ2-1; the D gene cannot be named for sure. The sequence was collected from an adult in good health. The encoded CDR3 is CASSYSNTNNEQFF. The bases read TGTGCCAGCAGTTACTCGAATACGAACAATGAGCAGTTCTTC.